The 18 T cell receptor beta chains in this list originate from one sample, sequenced in a study of response to subunit inactivated influenza vaccine. MiXCR, run by TCRdb on the RT-PCR reads, gives a single entry per CDR3 protein. The sample consists of under 200,000 distinct CDR3 sequences, approximately 12% of them appearing once. Separately, the same data were catalogued under a study of T cells expressing NK-cell markers. According to that study: The authors generated TCR beta cDNA through 5'RACE template switching with UMIs.

The sequencing here drew on CD8+ T cells sorted from PBMCs, taken about 13 days after vaccination. The receptor set was obtained from a man aged 45-65 years who received an inactivated influenza vaccine.

There are many counts of this clonotype. V gene TRBV5-1 combines with J gene TRBJ2-5; D gene uncertain. Deletions cut 0 bases from V and 5 bases from J, with 8 bases between. Germline lookup yields CDR1 SGHRS and CDR2 YFSETQ. This CDR3 has 13 residues. The CDR3 bases are TGCGCCAGCAGCTTGGTGGCCGGGGAGACCCAGTACTTC. It yields the protein CASSLVAGETQYF.

In its sample, this clonotype is medium-sized. The rearrangement joins TRBV5-1 to TRBJ2-1; 14 bases are shared with TRBD2. Germline assignment: CDR1 SGHRS and CDR2 YFSETQ. The V gene end was trimmed by 2 bases and the J gene end by 0 bases; junction bases not matched to a gene: 4. The CDR3 runs 18 residues. CDR3 sequence (DNA): TGCGCCAGCAGCTTCGGGACTAGCGGGGGTAGCTCCTACAATGAGCAGTTCTTC. Translating it yields CASSFGTSGGSSYNEQFF.

The sample holds a few counts of this clonotype. The genes are TRBV7-9 and TRBJ1-3; D call uncertain. V lost 1 base to trimming and J lost 0 bases, with 10 bases between them. This CDR3 region has 16 residues. The V gene's germline CDR1 is SEHNR and CDR2 FQNEAQ (reference sequence). The CDR3 protein is CASSLVVGGSGNTIYF. The CDR3 DNA is TGTGCCAGCAGCTTAGTAGTCGGTGGCTCTGGAAACACCATATATTTT. The entire variable domain, with the rest obtained from reference TRBV7-9 and TRBJ1-3, is as follows: DTGVSQNPRHKITKRGQNVTFRCDPISEHNRLYWYRQTLGQGPEFLTYFQNEAQLEKSRLLSDRFSAERPKGSFSTLEIQRTEQGDSAMYLCASSLVVGGSGNTIYFGEGSWLTVV.

J is TRBJ2-3 and V is TRBV4-3; 11 nucleotides align to TRBD2. After removal of 0 bases from V and 2 bases from J, the junction contained 4 bases not matched to a gene. Germline CDR1 reads LGHNA; CDR2 reads YSLEER. The CDR3 runs 17 residues. This CDR3 reads CASSQDAGLAATDTQYF. In DNA form, the CDR3 reads TGCGCCAGCAGCCAAGATGCGGGACTAGCGGCCACAGATACGCAGTATTTT.

V gene TRBV29-1 combines with J gene TRBJ2-7; D uncertain. The CDR3 is 11 amino acids. V gave up 4 bases and J gave up 3 bases, with 7 bases separating them. Germline CDR1 and CDR2: SQVTM and ANQGSEA. Here the CDR3 reads CSVGTHYEQYF. In DNA form, the CDR3 reads TGCAGCGTTGGCACCCACTACGAGCAGTACTTC.

There are a few counts of this clonotype. The rearrangement links TRBV9 to TRBJ2-1; 9 nucleotides line up with TRBD2. CDR1 SGDLS and CDR2 YYNGEE come from the germline V gene. CDR3 length: 19 residues. Losses at the gene ends were 5 bases for V and 0 bases for J; bases not matched to a gene: 15. CDR3 in amino acids: CASSDQAGGLPSSYNEQFF. The CDR3 nucleotides read TGTGCCAGCAGTGATCAGGCGGGGGGGCTCCCAAGCTCCTACAATGAGCAGTTCTTC.

The V and J genes are TRBV29-1 and TRBJ2-7, with D possibly TRBD1 on 6 matching bases. The CDR3 is 12 amino acids. Looked up from germline, CDR1 is SQVTM and CDR2 is ANQGSEA. V was clipped by 2 bases and J by 3 bases, with 8 bases between them. The CDR3 loop reads CSVETGSYEQYF. CDR3 DNA sequence: TGCAGCGTTGAAACAGGGAGCTACGAGCAGTACTTC.

The rearrangement uses TRBV9 and TRBJ2-1; TRBD2 agrees at 8 bases. The CDR3 runs to 15 residues. V was pared by 3 bases and J by 8 bases, with 10 bases of the junction left unmatched. Looked up from germline, CDR1 is SGDLS and CDR2 is YYNGEE. CDR3 DNA: TGTGCCAGCAGCGAAACAAGCGGGAGCATCTATGAGCAGTTCTTC. Translation: CASSETSGSIYEQFF.

This clonotype was observed at least ten times. The chain recombines TRBV7-2 with TRBJ2-1, with D perhaps assigned TRBD1 or TRBD2 (5 bases each). CDR1 and CDR2 from the germline V gene are SGHTA and FQGNSA. This CDR3 has 15 amino acids. Deletions cut 5 bases from V and 3 bases from J, with 14 bases between. Written as DNA, the CDR3 is TGTGCCAGCAGCCCAAAAGGGACCGTCTACAATGAGCAGTTCTTC. This gives the protein CASSPKGTVYNEQFF.

This chain links TRBV6-1 with TRBJ2-7; 8 bases are a match to TRBD1. Germline V gene lookup returns CDR1 MNHNS and CDR2 SASEGT. The CDR3 has 14 residues. The ends lost 6 bases at V and 6 bases at J; junction bases unmatched: 10. CDR3 nucleotides: TGTGCCAGCAGGCCGGGCTCAGGGGGCTCCGAGCAGTACTTC. Its translation is CASRPGSGGSEQYF.

This clonotype was observed a handful of times. As the CDR3 is not closed by the conserved phenylalanine or tryptophan, this likely results from a read error. No DNA is shown, since the ends of the CDR3 on it are uncertain; the CDR3 is the one TCRdb lists. The chain is built from TRBV12-3 or TRBV12-4 and TRBJ2-6; TRBD1, the D gene given by the table, was not confirmed from the DNA. 18 amino acids form the CDR3, both terminal residues included. CDR3 loop: CASRSGQGLSGANVLTFR.

The rearrangement uses TRBV6-2 or TRBV6-3 and TRBJ2-4; D unresolved. Germline CDR1 reads MNHEY; CDR2 reads SVGEGT. The CDR3 contains 14 residues. V lost 2 bases and J 9 bases, leaving 14 bases between the germline ends. Here the CDR3 DNA reads TGTGCCAGCAGTTACGACGTGTTTGATGGCATTCAGTACTTC. Amino acid sequence: CASSYDVFDGIQYF.

This clonotype was seen many times. The J gene is TRBJ2-3, the V gene TRBV5-1; D is unresolved. V shed 4 bases and J shed 2 bases, with 8 bases lying between them. Germline assignment: CDR1 SGHRS and CDR2 YFSETQ. This CDR3 is 13 amino acids long. The CDR3, as DNA: TGCGCCAGCAGCACCGACCCCACAGATACGCAGTATTTT. This translates into CASSTDPTDTQYF.

This clonotype occurred many times. The gene calls are TRBV27 and TRBJ2-1, with D possibly matching TRBD2 (5 bases). CDR1 MNHEY and CDR2 SMNVEV come from the germline V gene (reference sequence). CDR3 size: 16 residues. Trimming took off 5 bases at V and 1 base at J, with 15 bases between the two ends. CDR3 sequence reads: CASSITRVSSYNEQFF. The DNA for the CDR3 is TGTGCCAGCAGTATCACTAGGGTATCTTCCTACAATGAGCAGTTCTTC.

This chain links TRBV3-1 with TRBJ2-2, with a tentative D call TRBD2 (6 bases). CDR1 is LGHDT and CDR2 is YNNKEL in the germline V gene (reference sequence). The CDR3 runs to 16 residues. V was clipped by 5 bases and J by 2 bases, with 15 bases between them. The CDR3 loop reads CASSAGRLINTGELFF. The CDR3 DNA reads TGTGCCAGCAGCGCGGGGCGCTTAATTAACACCGGGGAGCTGTTTTTT.

The chain links TRBV6-2 or TRBV6-3 to TRBJ2-3; D remains ambiguous. Looked up from germline, CDR1 is MNHEY and CDR2 is SVGEGT. This CDR3 region has 14 residues. V was clipped by 6 bases and J by 2 bases, with 12 bases between them. This chain's CDR3 is CASSPAPVTDTQYF. DNA of the CDR3: TGTGCCAGCAGCCCTGCTCCCGTCACAGATACGCAGTATTTT.

V gene TRBV11-2 combines with J gene TRBJ1-5; D remains ambiguous. From germline, CDR1 is SGHAT and CDR2 FQNNGV. V lost 5 bases and J lost 3, with 11 bases in between. The CDR3 loop spans 14 amino acids. DNA for the CDR3: TGTGCCAGCAGCCTAGGACGGTACAATCAGCCCCAGCATTTT. Translation gives CASSLGRYNQPQHF.

The rearrangement joins TRBV9 to TRBJ2-2; 8 nucleotides line up with TRBD2. Germline CDR1 and CDR2: SGDLS and YYNGEE. There are 15 residues in the CDR3. Trimming took 0 bases from V and 13 from J; bases not matched to a gene: 11. CDR3 amino acids: CASSVDGRAGFGLFF. DNA for the CDR3: TGTGCCAGCAGCGTAGACGGGAGGGCCGGTTTCGGGCTGTTTTTT.